This passage covers 9 T cell receptor beta chains from one sample sequenced in a study of blood T cell repertoires in COVID-19. Generated by immunoSEQ multiplex PCR, the TCRdb table keeps only in-frame clones and is missing some. Among more than 200,000 clones, approximately 91% were seen once, and the ten largest hold roughly 2%. The specimen was peripheral blood. All receptors derive from a woman aged 40-49 years who had recovered from COVID-19.

The rearrangement links TRBV11-2 to TRBJ2-7; D gene ambiguous. This CDR3 has 15 amino acids. Germline V gives CDR1 SGHAT, CDR2 FQNNGV. V was cut by 4 bases and J by 0 bases, with 13 bases left in between. The CDR3 region is CASSSLDKYSYEQYF. The CDR3 bases are TGTGCCAGCAGCTCCCTCGACAAATACTCCTACGAGCAGTACTTC.

The chain couples TRBV5-1 to TRBJ2-5; D is perhaps TRBD2 (6 bases). V shed 1 base and J shed 11 bases, with 12 bases lying between them. The CDR3 spans 12 residues. Germline V gene lookup returns CDR1 SGHRS and CDR2 YFSETQ. The CDR3 loop reads CASSLPTREQYF. The CDR3 bases are TGCGCCAGCAGCTTGCCCACTCGGGAGCAGTACTTC.

This rearrangement joins TRBV5-1 to TRBJ2-3; a weak D match, TRBD1 (6 bases). Trimming pared 4 bases from V and 1 base from J, leaving 13 bases between. CDR1 and CDR2 from the germline V gene are SGHRS and YFSETQ. This CDR3 is built from 15 residues. The CDR3 bases are TGCGCCAGCAGCCCCGGGGACAAACGCACAGATACGCAGTATTTT. It encodes CASSPGDKRTDTQYF.

J is TRBJ2-3 and V is TRBV5-6; D call uncertain. Germline values: CDR1 SGHDT, CDR2 YYEEEE. Trimming left V 2 bases short and J 3 bases short, with 13 bases between. The CDR3 covers 15 residues. The CDR3 spells CASSLFSLETDTQYF. The CDR3 DNA reads TGTGCCAGCAGCTTATTCTCCCTAGAAACAGATACGCAGTATTTT.

This clone has just one count. V and J are TRBV19 and TRBJ1-2; the match to TRBD1 covers 7 bases. The germline V gene encodes CDR1 LNHDA and CDR2 SQIVND (reference sequence). The CDR3 has 15 amino acids. Germline trimming cut 6 bases from V and 3 bases from J; bases unmatched to any gene: 10. The CDR3 DNA reads TGTGCCAGTAGGCCCTTTATGGGACAGTACTATGGCTACACCTTC. Translating it yields CASRPFMGQYYGYTF.

Comments on this clone: One junction end disagrees with the germline gene, perhaps due to a read error. The V gene is TRBV7-9, the J gene TRBJ1-2; possible D gene TRBD1, 6 bases. CDR1 SEHNR and CDR2 FQNEAQ come from the germline V gene (reference sequence). The CDR3 length is 15 residues. The CDR3 nucleotides are TGTGCCAGCAACTTAGCGGGGGCTTCGTCCTATGGCTACACCTTC. It is translated as CASNLAGASSYGYTF. Drawing the rest from reference TRBV7-9 and TRBJ1-2, the complete variable domain is DTGVSQNPRHKITKRGQNVTFRCDPISEHNRLYWYRQTLGQGPEFLTYFQNEAQLEKSRLLSDRFSAERPKGSFSTLEIQRTEQGDSAMYLCASNLAGASSYGYTFGSGTRLTVV.

Concerning this clone itself: Other DNA sequences in this sample translate to the same CDR3. The CDR3 coding sequence is TGTGCCACCAGTGCAAGACAGGGGGCATATGGCTACACCTTC. This gives the protein CATSARQGAYGYTF. The chain uses TRBV24-1 and TRBJ1-2; 10 positions match TRBD1. V shed 5 bases, J shed 5 bases, and the junction held 4 bases outside the gene matches. Germline CDR1 KGHDR, CDR2 SFDVKD. CDR3 length: 14 residues.

This sequence joins TRBV5-1 and TRBJ2-3; 8 nucleotides agree with TRBD2. V dropped 4 bases and J dropped 2; count of bases not matched to a gene: 12. The CDR3 loop spans 17 amino acids. Germline V CDR1 and CDR2: SGHRS, YFSETQ. CDR3 DNA: TGCGCCAGCAGCCCCCCTACCGGGGGGGGCTACACAGATACGCAGTATTTT. Protein sequence: CASSPPTGGGYTDTQYF.

The CDR3 loop is CASSLAGRQETQYF. For the CDR3, the DNA is TGTGCCAGCAGTTTAGCGGGCAGGCAAGAGACCCAGTACTTC. The V and J genes are TRBV28 and TRBJ2-5; weak D call: TRBD2 (5 bases). Germline CDR1 reads MDHEN; CDR2 reads SYDVKM. CDR3 length: 14 amino acids. With 2 bases removed from V and 2 bases from J, the gap between germline ends came to 9 bases. Drawing the rest from reference TRBV28 and TRBJ2-5, the complete variable domain is DVKVTQSSRYLVKRTGEKVFLECVQDMDHENMFWYRQDPGLGLRLIYFSYDVKMKEKGDIPEGYSVSREKKERFSLILESASTNQTSMYLCASSLAGRQETQYFGPGTRLLVL.